This passage covers 32 T cell receptor beta chains from one sample sequenced in a study of response to subunit inactivated influenza vaccine. Each CDR3 protein is one row after TCRdb ran MiXCR on the RT-PCR reads. The data show around 470,000 distinct CDR3 sequences, under 8.5% seen once. Sequenced here: PBMCs from blood, sampled 23 months after vaccination. These receptors all stem from a man aged 50 to 69 who received an inactivated influenza vaccine.

The rearrangement uses TRBV9 and TRBJ2-1, with 7 positions matching TRBD2. Germline V CDR1 and CDR2: SGDLS, YYNGEE. The V segment lost 2 bases and the J segment 0 bases; nucleotides outside the gene matches: 5. This CDR3 is 16 amino acids long. In nucleotides, the CDR3 is TGTGCCAGCAGCGTGGGGGGGAGGGCCTCCTACAATGAGCAGTTCTTC. Amino acids: CASSVGGRASYNEQFF.

This clonotype has just a few counts. The rearrangement joins TRBV6-2 or TRBV6-3 to TRBJ1-2; D is perhaps TRBD1 (5 bases). The V end was cut by 5 bases, the J end by 8 bases, with 21 bases between. CDR1 is MNHEY and CDR2 is SVGEGT in the germline V gene. The CDR3 has 15 amino acids. The CDR3 here is CASSTRLDTLGGYTF. In DNA, the CDR3 is TGTGCCAGCAGTACTAGGCTGGACACCTTGGGAGGCTACACCTTC.

V and J are TRBV7-6 and TRBJ2-7, with a tentative D call TRBD1 (6 bases). V lost 6 bases and J 6 bases, leaving 15 bases between the germline ends. Germline CDR1 reads SGHVS; CDR2 reads FNYEAQ. The CDR3 runs to 13 residues. The CDR3 coding sequence is TGTGCCAGCAGTGGCGACAGGTCCGGCGAGCAGTACTTC. This sequence encodes CASSGDRSGEQYF. The entire variable domain, with the rest obtained from reference TRBV7-6 and TRBJ2-7, is as follows: GAGVSQSPRYKVTKRGQDVALRCDPISGHVSLYWYRQALGQGPEFLTYFNYEAQQDKSGLPNDRFSAERPEGSISTLTIQRTEQRDSAMYRCASSGDRSGEQYFGPGTRLTVT.

This clonotype was seen ten or more times. The rearrangement uses TRBV11-2 and TRBJ2-1; the D gene is possibly TRBD1 (6 bases). CDR1 is SGHAT, CDR2 FQNNGV, per germline. CDR3 length: 15 residues. V lost 1 base and J lost 3, with 10 bases in between. As DNA, the CDR3 is TGTGCCAGCAGCTTAGTGCGGACAGTCTACAATGAGCAGTTCTTC. Protein: CASSLVRTVYNEQFF. Full variable domain (outside the CDR3, taken from reference TRBV11-2 and TRBJ2-1): EAGVAQSPRYKIIEKRQSVAFWCNPISGHATLYWYQQILGQGPKLLIQFQNNGVVDDSQLPKDRFSAERLKGVDSTLKIQPAKLEDSAVYLCASSLVRTVYNEQFFGPGTRLTVL.

This rearrangement joins TRBV6-6 to TRBJ2-7; D gene unclear. Trimming removed 2 bases at V and 6 bases at J, with 8 bases between. Germline lookup yields CDR1 MNHNY and CDR2 SVGAGI (reference sequence). CDR3 length: 12 amino acids. CDR3 amino acids: CASSYLGPEQYF. The CDR3 DNA reads as TGTGCCAGCAGTTACCTTGGACCCGAGCAGTACTTC.

CDR3 sequence reads: CSATRLVGRTDTQYF. Written as DNA, the CDR3 is TGCAGTGCAACCAGACTAGTGGGACGCACAGATACGCAGTATTTT. The rearrangement links TRBV20-1 to TRBJ2-3; possible D gene TRBD2, 6 bases. This CDR3 contains 15 residues. The germline CDR1 and CDR2 sequences are DFQATT and SNEGSKA (reference sequence). V shed 6 bases and J shed 1 base, with 17 bases lying between them.

The chain has TRBV20-1 and TRBJ2-3, with D possibly TRBD1 on 6 matching bases. CDR1 DFQATT and CDR2 SNEGSKA come from the germline V gene (reference sequence). This CDR3 comprises 15 residues. The V end was cut by 5 bases, the J end by 0 bases, with 15 bases between. CDR3 nucleotide sequence: TGCAGTGCTTCCCCCTCGACAGGAAGCACAGATACGCAGTATTTT. Translation: CSASPSTGSTDTQYF.

This clonotype turned up a few times. The rearrangement uses TRBV12-3 or TRBV12-4 and TRBJ2-2, with D perhaps TRBD2 (5 bases). This CDR3 comprises 14 residues. The CDR3 loop reads CASTQLGGTGELFF. CDR3 DNA sequence: TGTGCGTCGACCCAGCTAGGAGGCACCGGGGAGCTGTTTTTT.

The sample holds a few counts of this clonotype. The CDR3 DNA reads TGCGCCAGCAGCTTGAATTCGGGGTCAGCGGCTAACTCCTACGAGCAGTACTTC. It translates to CASSLNSGSAANSYEQYF. The chain combines TRBV5-1 with TRBJ2-7; a weak D match, TRBD2 (5 bases). The V end lost 1 base, the J end lost 0 bases, and 20 bases lay between the germline ends. The CDR3 has 18 amino acids. Per germline, CDR1 SGHRS and CDR2 YFSETQ.

This clonotype has at least ten counts. The chain links TRBV4-3 to TRBJ2-4; no firm D call. Trimming stripped 5 bases from V and 0 bases from J, with 11 bases between. CDR3 length equals 15 residues. Germline lookup yields CDR1 LGHNA and CDR2 YSLEER. Here the CDR3 reads CASSGTRLAKNIQYF. CDR3 nucleotide sequence: TGCGCCAGCAGCGGAACACGACTAGCCAAAAACATTCAGTACTTC.

This clonotype was seen ten or more times. V and J are TRBV5-5 and TRBJ1-4; TRBD1 matches 7 bases. The CDR3 runs 14 residues. V lost 3 bases, J lost 4 bases, and 3 bases stayed unmatched. The germline gives CDR1 SGHKS, CDR2 YYEKEE (reference sequence). CDR3 amino acids: CASSWGQLNEKLFF. DNA for the CDR3: TGTGCCAGCAGCTGGGGACAGCTTAATGAAAAACTGTTTTTT.

This clonotype was seen ten or more times. This chain uses TRBV20-1 with TRBJ1-1; D is unresolved. Between the trimmed V and J ends, which lost 5 bases and 8 bases, there was a span of 15 bases. This CDR3 has 12 amino acids. Per the germline V gene, CDR1 is DFQATT and CDR2 is SNEGSKA (reference sequence). CDR3 region: CSAGGRLGEAFF. The CDR3, as DNA: TGCAGTGCTGGAGGGAGGCTGGGGGAAGCTTTCTTT.

In its sample, this clonotype was seen a few times. The chain couples TRBV7-9 to TRBJ2-5; 8 bases line up with TRBD1. The CDR3 loop spans 15 amino acids. Germline values: CDR1 SEHNR, CDR2 FQNEAQ (reference sequence). J lost 5 bases, V lost 5 bases, and 10 bases had no gene match. CDR3 loop: CASSTRQGIVETQYF. DNA for the CDR3: TGTGCCAGCAGCACAAGACAGGGGATAGTGGAGACCCAGTACTTC.

This clonotype has only a few counts. This chain connects TRBV18 to TRBJ1-1; possibly TRBD1 for D (5 bases). The length of the CDR3 is 12 residues. V was shortened by 6 bases and J by 7 bases, with 12 bases between the two germline ends. From germline, CDR1 is KGHSH and CDR2 LQKENI. The CDR3, as DNA: TGTGCCAGCTCCGCCGGGACGGGTGAAGCTTTCTTT. Its translation is CASSAGTGEAFF.

This rearrangement joins TRBV5-4 to TRBJ2-1; no clear D gene. CDR1 and CDR2 from the germline V gene are SGHNT and YYREEE (reference sequence). The CDR3 is 17 residues long. The V end lost 0 bases, the J end lost 1 base, and 14 bases lay between the germline ends. CDR3 in DNA: TGTGCCAGCAGCTTGGCGGGCTACTCCCGATCCTACAATGAGCAGTTCTTC. This encodes CASSLAGYSRSYNEQFF.

V usage is TRBV5-1 and J usage is TRBJ2-5, with a tentative D call TRBD2 (5 bases). The CDR3 sequence is 14 residues long. Germline loops: CDR1 SGHRS, CDR2 YFSETQ. V lost 4 bases and J lost 3, with 13 bases in between. CDR3 coding DNA: TGCGCCAGCAGCCCGATCCCGGGAAAAGAGACCCAGTACTTC. It codes for CASSPIPGKETQYF. Based on the CDR3 plus reference TRBV5-1 and TRBJ2-5, the full variable domain is KAGVTQTPRYLIKTRGQQVTLSCSPISGHRSVSWYQQTPGQGLQFLFEYFSETQRNKGNFPGRFSGRQFSNSRSEMNVSTLELGDSALYLCASSPIPGKETQYFGPGTRLLVL.

This clonotype came up a few times. The V call is TRBV7-9, the J call TRBJ2-5; 10 nucleotides line up with TRBD2. Germline values: CDR1 SEHNR, CDR2 FQNEAQ (reference sequence). The CDR3 length is 15 residues. V lost 4 bases to trimming and J lost 2 bases; unmatched junction nucleotides: 4. In DNA form, the CDR3 reads TGTGCCAGCAGCTCACTAGCGGGAACGCAAGAGACCCAGTACTTC. Residues: CASSSLAGTQETQYF.

This sequence joins TRBV20-1 and TRBJ2-3; 8 bases are a match to TRBD2. This CDR3 spans 16 amino acids. Germline V lookup: CDR1 DFQATT, CDR2 SNEGSKA (reference sequence). After removal of 2 bases from V and 2 bases from J, the junction contained 9 bases not matched to a gene. In DNA form, the CDR3 reads TGCAGTGCTAGACTAGCGGGTCTTATACACACAGATACGCAGTATTTT. Translated: CSARLAGLIHTDTQYF.

This clonotype was seen only a few times. The chain employs TRBV29-1 and TRBJ2-5, with 9 nucleotides matching TRBD2. The CDR3 sequence is 13 residues long. The V and J ends lost 6 bases and 4 bases, in that order; junction bases with no gene match: 6. Germline CDR1 reads SQVTM; CDR2 reads ANQGSEA. The CDR3 region is CSVFIAGAETQYF. The DNA for the CDR3 is TGCAGCGTATTCATAGCGGGAGCAGAGACCCAGTACTTC.

This clonotype was seen a handful of times. V and J are TRBV3-1 and TRBJ2-7, with 10 bases fitting TRBD1. Germline V gene data show CDR1 as LGHDT and CDR2 as YNNKEL (reference sequence). The CDR3 is 16 amino acids. Unmatched junction bases numbered 9, after V lost 2 bases and J lost 5 bases. This CDR3 is CASSQRPRQGANEQYF. DNA of the CDR3: TGTGCCAGCAGCCAAAGACCTCGACAGGGGGCAAACGAGCAGTACTTC.

The chain employs TRBV14 and TRBJ2-3; D gene ambiguous. CDR1 is SGHDN, CDR2 FVKESK, per germline. V was pared by 3 bases and J by 1 base, with 11 bases between. The CDR3 length is 15 residues. The CDR3 coding sequence is TGTGCCAGCAGCCACCTTCGTAGGGGCACAGATACGCAGTATTTT. Translated, it gives CASSHLRRGTDTQYF.

This rearrangement joins TRBV10-3 to TRBJ2-1; maybe TRBD1 (5 bases). The V end lost 4 bases, the J end lost 7 bases, and 14 bases lay between the germline ends. The CDR3 covers 14 residues. Germline V lookup: CDR1 ENHRY, CDR2 SYGVKD. CDR3 sequence: CAISAGRAENEQFF. For the CDR3, the DNA is TGTGCCATCAGTGCGGGCAGGGCAGAGAATGAGCAGTTCTTC.

About this clonotype itself: One junction end disagrees with the germline gene, perhaps due to a read error. The chain links TRBV12-3 or TRBV12-4 to TRBJ2-3; D gene unclear. The CDR3 is made up of 12 amino acids. The CDR3 loop is CASSDGTDTKYF. The CDR3 DNA is TGTGCCAGCAGCGACGGCACAGATACGAAGTATTTT.

This clonotype appeared a few times. The genes are TRBV19 and TRBJ2-5; either TRBD1 or TRBD2 may supply D (6 bases each). This CDR3 spans 14 amino acids. V lost 5 bases to trimming and J lost 5 bases, with 15 bases between them. Per germline, CDR1 LNHDA and CDR2 SQIVND (reference sequence). The CDR3: CASSFHGGSETQYF. CDR3 DNA: TGTGCCAGTAGTTTCCACGGGGGCAGTGAGACCCAGTACTTC.

This clonotype was seen a handful of times. V is TRBV12-3 or TRBV12-4 and J is TRBJ1-5; 11 bases match TRBD1. The J segment lost 0 bases and the V segment lost 4 bases, leaving 5 bases of the junction unmatched. CDR3 length: 17 amino acids. CDR3 bases: TGTGCCAGCAGTTCGGACAGGGGGCTATATAGCAATCAGCCCCAGCATTTT. Translated: CASSSDRGLYSNQPQHF.

This clonotype was seen at least ten times. V gene TRBV12-3 or TRBV12-4 combines with J gene TRBJ2-3; 9 bases are shared with TRBD2. The trim removed 6 bases at V and 6 bases at J, leaving 4 bases unmatched. This CDR3 is built from 13 residues. The CDR3 DNA is TGTGCCAGCAGCGGGACTAGCAAGGATACGCAGTATTTT. The encoded protein is CASSGTSKDTQYF.

This clonotype was detected ten times or more. The V call is TRBV7-9, the J call TRBJ2-5, with D tentatively TRBD1 (5 bases). V shed 3 bases and J shed 1 base, with 15 bases lying between them. CDR3 length: 16 residues. Germline V lookup: CDR1 SEHNR, CDR2 FQNEAQ (reference sequence). This chain's CDR3 is CASSFSGQLTQETQYF. CDR3 DNA sequence: TGTGCCAGCAGCTTTTCTGGACAATTAACCCAAGAGACCCAGTACTTC.

This sequence joins TRBV5-6 and TRBJ2-4, with 8 bases that match TRBD1. J gave up 2 bases and V 3 bases, and 10 bases lay outside the gene matches. The CDR3 spans 17 residues. Germline V gene data show CDR1 as SGHDT and CDR2 as YYEEEE. The CDR3, as DNA: TGTGCCAGCAGCTCCACCGTCAACAGGGGGACCAAAAACATTCAGTACTTC. Translated: CASSSTVNRGTKNIQYF.

The sample holds a few counts of this clonotype. CDR3 coding DNA: TGTGCCAGCAGCTTATCCAGGGGTGACTACGAGCAGTACTTC. Translating it yields CASSLSRGDYEQYF. The chain couples TRBV7-8 to TRBJ2-7, with D maybe TRBD1 (6 bases). The CDR3 runs 14 residues. The V gene's germline CDR1 is SGHVS and CDR2 FQNEAQ. The V and J ends lost 2 bases and 3 bases respectively, with 11 bases between them.

The chain links TRBV7-8 to TRBJ2-7; D is possibly TRBD1 (6 bases). From germline, CDR1 is SGHVS and CDR2 FQNEAQ. V was trimmed by 9 bases and J by 3 bases, leaving 24 bases between them. The CDR3 extends over 16 amino acids. The CDR3 loop reads CASQIGARGLGYEQYF. The CDR3 coding sequence is TGTGCCAGTCAGATAGGGGCCAGGGGCCTCGGCTACGAGCAGTACTTC.

About this clonotype: Just one base apart from a much larger clone, this may be a read error. The chain uses TRBV12-3 or TRBV12-4 and TRBJ2-1, with D unresolved. The CDR3 spans 11 residues. V lost 5 bases and J lost 8, with 7 bases in between. The DNA of the CDR3 is TGTGCCAGCAGTGTAGGGTATGAGCAGTTCTTC. This sequence encodes CASSVGYEQFF.

V usage is TRBV7-6 and J usage is TRBJ2-7; D possibly uses TRBD1 or TRBD2 (6 bases each). The CDR3 runs 16 residues. Germline-derived CDR1 and CDR2 are SGHVS and FNYEAQ. With 0 bases removed from V and 5 bases from J, the gap between germline ends came to 17 bases. CDR3 protein: CASSLAFAPGEDEQYF. CDR3 in DNA: TGTGCCAGCAGCTTAGCGTTTGCGCCAGGGGAGGACGAGCAGTACTTC.